This T cell receptor (beta chain) stems from a study of STAT5B mutations in CD4+ large granular lymphocyte leukemia. Sequencing was at survey level. Authors' processing steps: Lowest detectable productive clonotype frequency was 2.59 x 10-5. The table came from immunoSEQ multiplex PCR; TCRdb's copy has only in-frame clones and leaves some out. The DNA gave D and trimming, while V, J and clone size come from that table. Of 3,000 to 4,500 clones detected, about 85% appear once; the ten largest clones hold under 3%. The CDR3 totals 13 residues. The V gene's germline CDR1 is MNHEY and CDR2 SMNVEV (reference sequence). The V gene lost 8 bases and the J gene lost 7 bases, with 17 bases spanning the gap. As for this clone: What it binds is unknown.

Study-wide results and caveats: Approximately 25% of private leukemic clonotypes occurred rarely in other patients' non-leukemic repertoires. Compared with healthy controls (2/35), patient top clones favored TRBV06 (8/27).

This chain joins TRBV27 and TRBJ1-2; tentative D call: TRBD1 (5 bases). This TCR was sampled from a human donor in good health. Sequenced material: CD4+ T cells from blood buffy coats. Here the CDR3 DNA reads TGTGCCAGCGGCGGCGGGGCGGCACGTGGCTACACCTTC. Its translation: CASGGGAARGYTF.